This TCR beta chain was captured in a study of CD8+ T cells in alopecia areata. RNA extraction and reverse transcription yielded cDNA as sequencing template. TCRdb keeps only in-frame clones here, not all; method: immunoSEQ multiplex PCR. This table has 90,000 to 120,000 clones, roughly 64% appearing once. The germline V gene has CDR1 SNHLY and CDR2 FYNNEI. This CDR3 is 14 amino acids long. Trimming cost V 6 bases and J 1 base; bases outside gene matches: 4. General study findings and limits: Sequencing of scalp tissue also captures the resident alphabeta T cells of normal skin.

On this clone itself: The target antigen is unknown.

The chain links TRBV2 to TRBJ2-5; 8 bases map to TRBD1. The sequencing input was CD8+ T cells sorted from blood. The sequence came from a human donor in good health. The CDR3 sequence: CASSFRGLQETQYF. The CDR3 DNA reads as TGTGCCAGCAGCTTCAGGGGGCTCCAAGAGACCCAGTACTTC. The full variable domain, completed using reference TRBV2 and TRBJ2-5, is EPEVTQTPSHQVTQMGQEVILRCVPISNHLYFYWYRQILGQKVEFLVSFYNNEISEKSEIFDDQFSVERPDGSNFTLKIRSTKLEDSAMYFCASSFRGLQETQYFGPGTRLLVL.